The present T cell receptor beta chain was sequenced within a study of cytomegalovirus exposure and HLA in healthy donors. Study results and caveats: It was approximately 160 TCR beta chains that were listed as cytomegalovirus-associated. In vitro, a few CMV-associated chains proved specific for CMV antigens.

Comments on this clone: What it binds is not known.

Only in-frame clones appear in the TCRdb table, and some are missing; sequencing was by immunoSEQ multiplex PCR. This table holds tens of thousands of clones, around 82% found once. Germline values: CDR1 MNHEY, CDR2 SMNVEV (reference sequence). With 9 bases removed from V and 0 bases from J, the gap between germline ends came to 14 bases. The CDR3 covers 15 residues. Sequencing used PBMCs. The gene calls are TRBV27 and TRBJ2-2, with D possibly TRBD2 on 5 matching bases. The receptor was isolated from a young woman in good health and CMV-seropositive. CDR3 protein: CASKRLATNTGELFF. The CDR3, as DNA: TGTGCCAGTAAGCGGCTAGCCACGAACACCGGGGAGCTGTTTTTT.